These 28 T cell receptor beta chains were sequenced from one sample in a study of T cell changes during pregnancy in multiple sclerosis. The repertoire was sequenced with immunoSEQ multiplex PCR; TCRdb's copy has only in-frame clones and lacks some. The repertoire holds about 36,000 clones, with 80% to 95% as singletons. Material: PBMCs (not recorded whether the cells were cultured). These receptors came from a female donor with multiple sclerosis, enrolled in a pregnancy study.

The chain joins TRBV13 to TRBJ1-1; 9 nucleotides agree with TRBD1. The CDR3 is made up of 16 amino acids. Trimming cost V 1 base and J 0 bases; bases outside gene matches: 3. The germline gives CDR1 PRHDT, CDR2 FYEKMQ (reference sequence). CDR3 coding DNA: TGTGCCAGCAGCTTAGCGGACAGGGGCATGAACACTGAAGCTTTCTTT. Translation: CASSLADRGMNTEAFF.

Only one count was recorded for this clone. This chain uses TRBV28 with TRBJ1-4, with 9 bases matching TRBD1. The CDR3 is 14 amino acids. Looked up from germline, CDR1 is MDHEN and CDR2 is SYDVKM. V lost 5 bases to trimming and J lost 8 bases; unmatched junction nucleotides: 6. Here the CDR3 reads CASSLTGGQEKLFF. CDR3 bases: TGTGCCAGCAGTCTAACAGGGGGCCAGGAAAAACTGTTTTTT.

The gene calls are TRBV6-6 and TRBJ2-7; D perhaps matches TRBD1 (6 bases). The CDR3 has 14 residues. Trimming cost V 7 bases and J 1 base, with 14 bases left between them. CDR1 and CDR2 from the germline V gene are MNHNY and SVGAGI (reference sequence). DNA of the CDR3: TGTGCCAGCACCAAAGAAGGGGGTTCCTACGAGCAGTACTTC. Protein: CASTKEGGSYEQYF.

V is TRBV7-3 and J is TRBJ2-1; D gene uncertain. Germline CDR1 reads SGHTA; CDR2 reads FQGTGA. V gave up 2 bases and J gave up 3 bases, with 8 bases separating them. The CDR3 sequence is 14 residues long. The CDR3 here is CASSLGGNYNEQFF. The CDR3 bases are TGTGCCAGCAGCTTAGGTGGGAACTACAATGAGCAGTTCTTC.

The chain has TRBV28 and TRBJ1-1, with 7 bases fitting TRBD1. Germline CDR1 reads MDHEN; CDR2 reads SYDVKM. V was clipped by 5 bases and J by 3 bases; unmatched bases: 6. This CDR3 is 14 amino acids long. CDR3 in amino acids: CASSHDDRDTEAFF. The CDR3 DNA reads TGTGCCAGCAGTCATGACGACAGGGACACTGAAGCTTTCTTT. The variable domain in full, completed from reference TRBV28 and TRBJ1-1, reads DVKVTQSSRYLVKRTGEKVFLECVQDMDHENMFWYRQDPGLGLRLIYFSYDVKMKEKGDIPEGYSVSREKKERFSLILESASTNQTSMYLCASSHDDRDTEAFFGQGTRLTVV.

The chain is built from TRBV4-2 and TRBJ1-5; the D gene is possibly TRBD1 (5 bases). CDR1 is LGHNA and CDR2 is YNFKEQ in the germline V gene. The CDR3 runs to 16 residues. Trimming left V 3 bases short and J 2 bases short, with 14 bases between. The CDR3 here is CASSQEAGTGNQPQHF. The CDR3 bases are TGTGCCAGCAGCCAGGAGGCAGGGACGGGCAATCAGCCCCAGCATTTT.

The chain has TRBV21-1 and TRBJ2-2; TRBD1, as called in the table, went unchecked against the DNA. TRBV21-1 is a pseudogene. CDR3 length equals 15 residues. CDR3 sequence (DNA): TGTGCCAGCAGCAAGAGGACAGGGAACACCGGGGAGCTGTTTTTT. Amino acids: CASSKRTGNTGELFF.

The J gene is TRBJ1-4, the V gene TRBV2; possibly TRBD1 for D (6 bases). Germline V gene sequence: CDR1 SNHLY, CDR2 FYNNEI. This CDR3 contains 13 residues. Trimming left V 7 bases short and J 5 bases short, with 11 bases between. This CDR3 reads CASNRDTNEKLFF. As DNA, the CDR3 is TGTGCCAGCAATCGGGACACAAATGAAAAACTGTTTTTT.

The chain has TRBV5-6 and TRBJ1-1; D is unresolved. Trimming removed 2 bases from V and 11 bases from J, with 16 bases in between. CDR1 and CDR2 from the germline V gene are SGHDT and YYEEEE. The CDR3 has 13 residues. CDR3 residues: CASSLWPPRGAFF. The CDR3 DNA reads TGTGCCAGCAGCTTATGGCCGCCGCGAGGGGCTTTCTTT. Filled out from reference TRBV5-6 and TRBJ1-1, the complete variable domain reads DAGVTQSPTHLIKTRGQQVTLRCSPKSGHDTVSWYQQALGQGPQFIFQYYEEEERQRGNFPDRFSGHQFPNYSSELNVNALLLGDSALYLCASSLWPPRGAFFGQGTRLTVV.

The gene calls are TRBV7-6 and TRBJ2-1; D is perhaps TRBD1 or TRBD2 (5 bases each). Looked up from germline, CDR1 is SGHVS and CDR2 is FNYEAQ. This CDR3 is built from 16 residues. The V end lost 5 bases, the J end lost 0 bases, and 14 bases lay between the germline ends. The CDR3 here is CASSPGRLSSYNEQFF. CDR3 in DNA: TGTGCCAGCAGCCCGGGACGCTTAAGCTCCTACAATGAGCAGTTCTTC. The variable domain in full, with the rest retrieved from reference TRBV7-6 and TRBJ2-1, is GAGVSQSPRYKVTKRGQDVALRCDPISGHVSLYWYRQALGQGPEFLTYFNYEAQQDKSGLPNDRFSAERPEGSISTLTIQRTEQRDSAMYRCASSPGRLSSYNEQFFGPGTRLTVL.

The chain recombines TRBV5-1 with TRBJ1-2, with D unresolved. The V and J ends lost 0 bases and 2 bases respectively, with 5 bases between them. Per germline, CDR1 SGHRS and CDR2 YFSETQ. This CDR3 spans 13 amino acids. CDR3 DNA: TGCGCCAGCAGCTTGGCCCCGAACTATGGCTACACCTTC. This codes for CASSLAPNYGYTF.

The rearrangement uses TRBV30 and TRBJ1-4; possibly TRBD1 for D (6 bases). The CDR3 is made up of 15 amino acids. Germline V lookup: CDR1 GTSNPN, CDR2 SVGIG (reference sequence). Trimming shortened V by 1 base and J by 2 bases, and 11 bases separated the two germline ends. The CDR3 DNA sequence: TGTGCCTGGAGTGCAGGGGTCGGCACTAATGAAAAACTGTTTTTT. Protein sequence: CAWSAGVGTNEKLFF. The variable domain in full, completed from reference TRBV30 and TRBJ1-4, reads SQTIHQWPATLVQPVGSPLSLECTVEGTSNPNLYWYRQAAGRGLQLLFYSVGIGQISSEVPQNLSASRPQDRQFILSSKKLLLSDSGFYLCAWSAGVGTNEKLFFGSGTQLSVL.

J is TRBJ1-1 and V is TRBV19; D call uncertain. Germline V gene sequence: CDR1 LNHDA, CDR2 SQIVND (reference sequence). V lost 1 base and J lost 1, with 4 bases in between. The CDR3 spans 13 residues. The CDR3 coding sequence is TGTGCCAGTAGTATAGCTACGAACACTGAAGCTTTCTTT. Translated: CASSIATNTEAFF.

The genes are TRBV5-3 and TRBJ2-7, with a possible D match to TRBD2 (6 bases). TRBV5-3 is classed as an ORF, of uncertain function. V lost 0 bases, J lost 2 bases, and 21 bases lay in between. There are 18 residues in the CDR3. CDR3 protein: CARSLGKPASECAYEQYF. The CDR3 bases are TGTGCCAGAAGCTTGGGCAAACCGGCTAGCGAATGCGCCTACGAGCAGTACTTC.

The V call is TRBV4-1, the J call TRBJ2-7; 9 nucleotides align to TRBD1. The germline V gene has CDR1 MGHRA and CDR2 YSYEKL. V shed 1 base, J shed 1 base, and the junction held 8 bases outside the gene matches. This CDR3 has 17 amino acids. This chain's CDR3 is CASSQGMGQGSSYEQYF. CDR3 nucleotide sequence: TGCGCCAGCAGCCAAGGGATGGGACAGGGTTCTTCCTACGAGCAGTACTTC.

The rearrangement uses TRBV2 and TRBJ1-2, with D possibly being TRBD1 (5 bases). From germline, CDR1 is SNHLY and CDR2 FYNNEI. Trimming shortened V by 6 bases and J by 8 bases, and 16 bases separated the two germline ends. The CDR3 is made up of 13 amino acids. Written as DNA, the CDR3 is TGTGCCAGCAGCCAAGGGCGGGGGGTCGGCTACACCTTC. Amino acid sequence: CASSQGRGVGYTF. Filled out from reference TRBV2 and TRBJ1-2, the complete variable domain reads EPEVTQTPSHQVTQMGQEVILRCVPISNHLYFYWYRQILGQKVEFLVSFYNNEISEKSEIFDDQFSVERPDGSNFTLKIRSTKLEDSAMYFCASSQGRGVGYTFGSGTRLTVV.

V usage is TRBV7-9 and J usage is TRBJ2-2; 9 bases fit TRBD2. With 8 bases clipped from V and 6 bases from J, the junction kept 13 bases outside the gene matches. The length of the CDR3 is 16 residues. CDR1 is SEHNR and CDR2 is FQNEAQ in the germline V gene (reference sequence). CDR3 amino acids: CASPAAGGPLAGELFF. The CDR3 nucleotides read TGTGCCAGCCCCGCGGCGGGAGGGCCTCTGGCCGGGGAGCTGTTTTTT. Based on the CDR3 plus reference TRBV7-9 and TRBJ2-2, the full variable domain is DTGVSQNPRHKITKRGQNVTFRCDPISEHNRLYWYRQTLGQGPEFLTYFQNEAQLEKSRLLSDRFSAERPKGSFSTLEIQRTEQGDSAMYLCASPAAGGPLAGELFFGEGSRLTVL.

The chain carries TRBV7-6 and TRBJ2-3; the D gene could be TRBD1 or TRBD2 (6 bases each). From germline, CDR1 is SGHVS and CDR2 FNYEAQ. The CDR3 is 15 residues long. Trimming took 5 bases from V and 6 from J, leaving 18 bases between them. The CDR3 spells CASSPSGAVGDTQYF. In nucleotides, the CDR3 is TGTGCCAGCAGCCCCTCGGGGGCGGTAGGCGATACGCAGTATTTT.

The chain combines TRBV29-1 with TRBJ2-5; no clear D gene. From germline, CDR1 is SQVTM and CDR2 ANQGSEA. There are 14 residues in the CDR3. Trimming removed 0 bases from V and 11 bases from J, with 19 bases in between. The CDR3 spells CSVEDLSGPIEQYF. The CDR3 DNA sequence: TGCAGCGTTGAAGATCTTTCCGGGCCTATTGAGCAGTACTTC. Combining the CDR3 with reference TRBV29-1 and TRBJ2-5 gives the whole variable domain SAVISQKPSRDICQRGTSLTIQCQVDSQVTMMFWYRQQPGQSLTLIATANQGSEATYESGFVIDKFPISRPNLTFSTLTVSNMSPEDSSIYLCSVEDLSGPIEQYFGPGTRLLVL.

The gene calls are TRBV28 and TRBJ2-1, with D perhaps assigned TRBD1 or TRBD2 (5 bases each). The germline CDR1 and CDR2 sequences are MDHEN and SYDVKM. Trimming took 4 bases from V and 6 from J, leaving 22 bases between them. CDR3 size: 17 residues. CDR3 coding DNA: TGTGCCAGCAGTTCGATTAAAGTTTCGGATGGGGGCAATGAGCAGTTCTTC. Its translation is CASSSIKVSDGGNEQFF.

The V call is TRBV7-9, the J call TRBJ1-3, with 8 bases that match TRBD1. J was trimmed by 4 bases and V by 4 bases; bases with no gene match: 9. From germline, CDR1 is SEHNR and CDR2 FQNEAQ (reference sequence). The CDR3 runs 16 residues. DNA for the CDR3: TGTGCCAGCAGCTCATCGACAGGGGCTGGCGGAAACACCATATATTTT. Residues: CASSSSTGAGGNTIYF.

The chain employs TRBV23-1 and TRBJ2-7, with 7 bases identical to TRBD1. TRBV23-1 is an ORF for which the function is uncertain. With 4 bases clipped from V and 5 bases from J, the junction kept 8 bases outside the gene matches. There are 14 residues in the CDR3. CDR3 region: CASSLSTGFDEQYF. In DNA form, the CDR3 reads TGCGCCAGCAGTCTATCGACAGGGTTCGACGAGCAGTACTTC.

The rearrangement links TRBV7-2 to TRBJ2-1, with a possible D match to TRBD2 (5 bases). CDR3 size: 16 residues. Trimming took 6 bases from V and 0 from J, leaving 15 bases between them. CDR1 SGHTA and CDR2 FQGNSA come from the germline V gene. In DNA form, the CDR3 reads TGTGCCAGCAGAAACTTGTACGGGAACTCCTACAATGAGCAGTTCTTC. Amino acids: CASRNLYGNSYNEQFF.

The CDR3 region is CASSYSSNTIYF. The DNA of the CDR3 is TGTGCCAGCAGTTACTCGAGTAACACCATATATTTT. The chain couples TRBV6-6 to TRBJ1-3; D unresolved. Trimming stripped 0 bases from V and 7 bases from J, with 4 bases between. This CDR3 is built from 12 residues. Germline CDR1 MNHNY, CDR2 SVGAGI (reference sequence).

This chain links TRBV19 with TRBJ1-3, with D hard to call. The CDR3 runs to 13 residues. V was trimmed by 5 bases and J by 1 base, leaving 6 bases between them. Germline lookup yields CDR1 LNHDA and CDR2 SQIVND (reference sequence). CDR3 region: CASSRESGNTIYF. DNA of the CDR3: TGTGCCAGTAGTCGGGAATCTGGAAACACCATATATTTT.

J is TRBJ1-4 and V is TRBV7-9, with D tentatively TRBD1 (5 bases). The CDR3 runs to 18 residues. V was shortened by 5 bases and J by 0 bases, with 19 bases between the two germline ends. Per germline, CDR1 SEHNR and CDR2 FQNEAQ (reference sequence). Here the CDR3 reads CASSANWGFGATNEKLFF. CDR3 in DNA: TGTGCCAGCAGCGCCAATTGGGGGTTCGGGGCAACTAATGAAAAACTGTTTTTT. The entire variable domain, with the rest obtained from reference TRBV7-9 and TRBJ1-4, is as follows: DTGVSQNPRHKITKRGQNVTFRCDPISEHNRLYWYRQTLGQGPEFLTYFQNEAQLEKSRLLSDRFSAERPKGSFSTLEIQRTEQGDSAMYLCASSANWGFGATNEKLFFGSGTQLSVL.

This chain connects TRBV18 to TRBJ2-7, with D tentatively TRBD1 or TRBD2 (5 bases each). The CDR3 extends over 14 amino acids. Trimming shortened V by 2 bases and J by 3 bases, and 11 bases separated the two germline ends. Germline assignment: CDR1 KGHSH and CDR2 LQKENI. The DNA of the CDR3 is TGTGCCAGCTCACCAAAGGGACCGGGCTACGAGCAGTACTTC. This translates into CASSPKGPGYEQYF.

DNA for the CDR3: TGTGCCAGCAGTCCCGGCGCGGCAGGGCTTGAAAAACTGTTTTTT. It is translated as CASSPGAAGLEKLFF. This chain joins TRBV28 and TRBJ1-4; a possible D gene is TRBD1 (5 bases). Germline assignment: CDR1 MDHEN and CDR2 SYDVKM. CDR3 length: 15 amino acids. V dropped 5 bases and J dropped 7 bases, with 17 bases sitting between them.